Sequencing of this TCR beta chain was carried out in a study of blood T cells in healthy people across ages (dated by TCRdb to between 2014 and 2016). In the study overall: Template switching captured roughly one uniquely barcoded TCR beta cDNA molecule per two T cells in model experiments. Four age groups were formed from the donors: young (average roughly 15 years), middle-aged (approximately 39), aged (roughly 56) and long-lived (approximately 80). To avoid experimental bias, donors of different ages were randomly spread across the sequencing lanes. Using the same blood draw, the study looked at two additional independent replicas of 1 million unique cDNA reads for two donors, one aged 18 to 30 and the other aged 80 or older. The study measured age-related changes in TCR beta repertoire diversity using deep sequencing normalized with unique cDNA molecular identifiers.

In the germline V gene (reference sequence), CDR1 corresponds to DFQATT and CDR2 to SNEGSKA. For this chain, trimming is 1 base at the V end and 4 bases at the J end, and the number of junction bases without a gene match is 6. The CDR3, from cysteine to phenylalanine, totals 14 residues. Of all the DNA, just the CDR3 is kept, 42 bases in frame from base 1. Results and caveats for the whole study, not just this receptor: Compared with the aged group, the long-lived group had more naive CD4+ T cells, fewer expanded clones and increased TCR diversity, a pattern suggesting age selection. Because profiling used bulk unsorted PBMCs, naive and antigen-experienced compartments could not be compared conclusively. Observed TCR beta diversity per million T cells fell roughly linearly with age, and a significant reduction was already apparent by age approximately 41. Estimates of total diversity based on one million sequenced T cells were considered lower bounds and underestimates. Donor CMV infection status was unknown, potentially confounding age-related changes in expanded clonotypes. A strong correlation was found between observed TCR beta diversity and the percentage of naive T cells measured by flow cytometry.

As regards this clonotype: No antigen is known for it. Per-base qualities were not stored, and no clone one base away is much larger.

The donors were 40 or so Caucasian individuals from Russia, aged roughly 6 to 100 years, who were systemically healthy. Around 9.7 milliliters of peripheral blood were collected from each donor into EDTA-treated Vacutainer tubes. Ficoll-Paque density-gradient centrifugation was used to isolate PBMCs, with at least 6.5 million obtained per sample. Total RNA, at least 6 micrograms per sample, was extracted from PBMCs with Trizol reagent. For every donor, an aliquot of PBMCs went through flow cytometry to measure the percentages of naive CD45RAhigh/CD27high T cells. Preparation of the library involved 5' RACE. The listed sequencing device is Illumina HiSeq 2500. The second PCR ran for about 7 to 11 cycles and used a J-beta primer mix along with a sample-barcoded 5' primer. A template-switch 5' adaptor carrying 12 random nucleotides introduced a unique molecular identifier onto each TCR beta cDNA molecule. Each sample yielded at least 2.5 million CDR3-containing paired-end reads. First-strand cDNA was synthesized from all RNA with the Mint cDNA synthesis kit, primed by a TRBC-specific oligonucleotide. Following uracil-DNA glycosylase treatment, a first 18-cycle PCR with universal primers M1SS and BC2_uni_R was performed on all cDNA. Concerning the study's data processing: Each sample was normalized by randomly selecting 1 million high-quality reads, each carrying a distinct molecular identifier. Reads with shared molecular identifiers were discarded instead of being binned into consensus sequences. MiTCR, with a Q25 quality threshold and the strictest error-elimination algorithm, was used for CDR3 identification, clonotype clustering and error correction. A nonparametric unseen species model using Euler transformation provided a lower-bound estimate of total TCR beta diversity. The raw public reads went through TCRdb reprocessing: fastp at Q25, MiXCR clone calling, in-frame beta chains kept. Every entry covers one CDR3 protein and lists the most common genes and DNA from its rows. The V and J calls shown here were made by TCRdb, not taken from the authors' results. The sample has roughly 790,000 distinct CDR3 sequences on record, about 40% of them singletons. The ten largest clonotypes hold 20% to 25% of the sample.

The rearranged chain carries TRBV20-1 and TRBJ2-7; 8 bases in the middle match TRBD2. This clonotype originated in a woman between 55 and 75 years old in good health. Sequencing was carried out using blood. The nucleotide sequence reads TGCAGTGCTAGAGTCCCTAGCGGGCGTTACGAGCAGTACTTC. Its protein reads: CSARVPSGRYEQYF.